This T cell receptor (beta chain) came from a study of blood T cell repertoires in COVID-19 (dated by TCRdb to the early 2020s). Turning to the overall study: Samples from collaborators originated in the United States, Italy and Spain and spanned both the acute and convalescent phases of COVID-19. The material from the prospective study consisted of cDNA or gDNA derived from T cells, B-cell-depleted T cells, or PBMCs. Subjects who had been exposed to COVID-19, were actively infected with it, or had recovered from it provided the deeply sampled blood TCRbeta repertoires that made up the dataset. Sample metadata almost always included a de-identified subject ID, COVID-19 status, age in years and sex. The samples were drawn from the first 160 participants of the ongoing ImmuneRACE study and from 950 to 1,500 subjects provided by 6 global collaborators. The repertoires were released in a freely available public database intended as a resource for research on the immune response to SARS-CoV-2. Where HLA class I and class II types were available, the types were taken from metadata supplied by the sample provider, not from assay-based typing. Study-level results and caveats: Clinical and demographic metadata were provided uncurated, with the amount varying by source and participant.

The CDR3 goes from the cysteine to the phenylalanine over 13 residues. The only DNA kept is the CDR3, 39 bases in frame from the first base. V is shortened by 5 bases, J by 7 bases, and the region joining them spans 14 bases. From a lookup of the germline V gene, CDR1 and CDR2 are MDHEN and SYDVKM. In regard to this clone: It has no known antigen specificity. No clone much larger than this one lies a single base away; base qualities are absent.

TCRbeta CDR3 regions were amplified from genomic DNA by means of the immunoSEQ Assay, a bias-controlled multiplex PCR. On the study's bioinformatics: The number of nucleated cells in each sample was estimated by amplification of reference gene primers within the assay. To quantify the absolute abundance of each unique TCRbeta CDR3 rearrangement, sequence reads were collapsed and filtered. For each sample, productive Simpson clonality was calculated by taking the square root of Simpson's diversity index across productive rearrangements. TCRdb carries this immuneACCESS record with in-frame sequences only. Its versions omit some clonotypes, under half of them owing to an unresolved V gene in the studies checked, with the rest unexplained. That table gives V, J and clone size, and the DNA gave D and trimming. Across this sample there are fewer than 300,000 clones, with around nine tenths seen only once. The ten largest make up around 0.8% of the sample.

Whole blood was collected in K2EDTA tubes by collaborating institutions according to the institutions' own protocols. For TCRbeta analysis, collaborators shipped samples as frozen whole blood, isolated PBMCs, or DNA extracted from either of those sample types. The TCR comes from a man between 25 and 39 years old with acute or convalescent COVID-19. Recombination connected TRBV28 to TRBJ1-2; the best D guess is TRBD1, with 5 bases matching. Material: peripheral blood. The CDR3 sequence is CASSLQAPSGYTF. Here is the DNA: TGTGCCAGCAGTCTACAGGCGCCTAGTGGCTACACCTTC.